This T cell receptor (beta chain) stems from a study of cytotoxic CD8 clonotypes in ibrutinib-treated CLL. The study, taken as a whole, reports: While tracking circulating CD8+ T-cell counts, baseline clonality exceeded that of age-matched healthy donors. Stable or contracted on treatment, public clonotypes were also uncommon. At ibrutinib response, clonality increased, and at progression it declined back toward baseline.

Method: immunoSEQ multiplex PCR; TCRdb's copy keeps in-frame clones and lacks some. The data contain approximately 330,000 clones, more than 65% of them singletons. The junction had 13 bases not matched to a gene; V was cut back by 3 bases and J by 1 base. Germline CDR1 reads SGHDT; CDR2 reads YYEEEE. The length of the CDR3 is 18 residues. Comments on this clone: As yet, its antigen is unknown.

This chain connects TRBV5-6 to TRBJ2-3; 8 bases map to TRBD2. The source material was PBMCs, sampled before ibrutinib treatment. This TCR derives from a human donor with chronic lymphocytic leukemia. The CDR3 nucleotides are TGTGCCAGCAGCTCCGGACTAGCAGCCCCCCTTGGCACAGATACGCAGTATTTT. Translated: CASSSGLAAPLGTDTQYF.